This T cell receptor (beta chain) emerged from a study of T cells in tumors and immune-related adverse events. Clones were sequenced by immunoSEQ multiplex PCR, and TCRdb holds only the in-frame ones, with some missing. The data contain 20,000 to 25,000 clones, 90% to 95% of them seen just once; the ten biggest clones take up approximately 1.5%. The TCR originated in a female donor with metastatic renal cell carcinoma. Sequenced here: lymph node tissue, sampled from a patient treated with anti-PD-1 therapy.

The CDR3 sequence: CASSSRSGSLDEQYF. CDR3 nucleotides: TGTGCCAGCAGCTCTCGTAGCGGGAGTTTAGACGAGCAGTACTTC. The chain links TRBV7-9 to TRBJ2-7; 9 bases are shared with TRBD2. This CDR3 region has 15 residues. Germline trimming cut 4 bases from V and 5 bases from J; bases unmatched to any gene: 9. Germline assignment: CDR1 SEHNR and CDR2 FQNEAQ (reference sequence).